Given below is one T cell receptor beta chain in context. What it binds is not known. The source of the sample is a study of T cells in localized non-small cell lung cancer. The protocol was immunoSEQ multiplex PCR, while the TCRdb copy is restricted to in-frame clones and leaves out a portion. The sample includes around 64,000 clones, about four fifths of them seen just once. The junction had 14 bases not matched to a gene; V was cut back by 7 bases and J by 4 bases. The CDR3 is made up of 16 amino acids. Per the germline V gene, CDR1 is SGHVS and CDR2 is FQNEAQ. Study-wide points: Adjacent lung held a median around 58 of the top 100 tumor clones.

The clonotype originates from a man aged 35 to 69 with stage II lung adenocarcinoma. Sequenced here: PBMCs, sampled before any cancer treatment. The chain carries TRBV7-8 and TRBJ2-5, with 8 bases identical to TRBD2. In nucleotides, the CDR3 is TGTGCCAGCAACCACCGGGGGGGAGGGTCTCGAGAGACCCAGTACTTC. This encodes CASNHRGGGSRETQYF.